The TCR beta chain under discussion was sequenced for a study of post-analysis software for immune sequencing data. Study-level background: The courses of disease that were included comprised relapsing-remitting, secondary progressive and progressive-relapsing multiple sclerosis. Study observations and caveats: Elevated frequency relative to controls characterized several TRBV segments in patients, TRBV5-6, TRBV5-1 and TRBV20-1 among them. Samples sharing a preparation batch grouped tightly together when assessed by F measure. Comparison with controls showed significantly lower normalized Chao1 diversity in multiple sclerosis patients.

Libraries were made from TCR beta cDNA, and they carried unique molecular identifiers. Between roughly 0.95 and 10 million T cells gave rise to approximately 520,000 cDNA molecules. TCRdb fed the PCR reads into MiXCR, producing one record per CDR3 protein. The data contain roughly 570,000 distinct CDR3 sequences, 34% of them seen just once; the ten biggest clones take up about 6%. In its sample, this clonotype was seen a few times. Its cognate antigen is unknown. V was pared by 0 bases and J by 0 bases, with 13 bases between. The CDR3 loop spans 17 amino acids. The germline V gene has CDR1 SGHRS and CDR2 YFSETQ.

V usage is TRBV5-1 and J usage is TRBJ2-1; tentatively, D is TRBD2 (5 bases). This TCR was sampled from a girl under 18 with multiple sclerosis. Material: blood. In DNA, the CDR3 is TGCGCCAGCAGCTTGGATTGGGGTGGGAGCTCCTACAATGAGCAGTTCTTC. Protein sequence: CASSLDWGGSSYNEQFF.